Listed here are 21 T cell receptor beta chains from one sample, sequenced in a study of blood T cell repertoires in COVID-19 (TCRdb year 2020). Libraries were prepared through the immunoSEQ multiplex PCR assay. In TCRdb, the immuneACCESS table is reduced to in-frame sequences with V and J assigned. These tables do not hold every clone; where another copy was compared, an unresolved V gene accounts for under half, and the others remain unexplained. The sample data list just over 95,000 clones, and 80% to 85% of these were observed just once. The top ten hold roughly 4.1% of the sample. Sequenced material: peripheral blood. These receptors were collected from a man between 60 and 75 years old with acute or convalescent COVID-19.

The chain uses TRBV12-5 and TRBJ2-2; D possibly corresponds to TRBD1 (5 bases). V gave up 0 bases and J gave up 3 bases, with 17 bases separating them. The CDR3 runs to 18 residues. Germline V gene lookup returns CDR1 LGHNT and CDR2 FRNRAP. The DNA of the CDR3 is TGTGCTAGTGGTTTGGTACTTGGGGCACGAACCGACACCGGGGAGCTGTTTTTT. Encoded protein: CASGLVLGARTDTGELFF. Filled out from reference TRBV12-5 and TRBJ2-2, the complete variable domain reads DARVTQTPRHKVTEMGQEVTMRCQPILGHNTVFWYRQTMMQGLELLAYFRNRAPLDDSGMPKDRFSAEMPDATLATLKIQPSEPRDSAVYFCASGLVLGARTDTGELFFGEGSRLTVL.

The V gene is TRBV27, the J gene TRBJ1-4, with D possibly being TRBD1 (6 bases). Trimming took 2 bases from V and 7 from J, leaving 14 bases between them. The germline gives CDR1 MNHEY, CDR2 SMNVEV (reference sequence). The CDR3 is 15 residues long. The CDR3 bases are TGTGCCAGCAGTTTACGAGGGGGGGCAGGTGAAAAACTGTTTTTT. Translation gives CASSLRGGAGEKLFF.

This chain connects TRBV6-5 to TRBJ1-2, with 10 bases that match TRBD1. Germline CDR1 and CDR2: MNHEY and SVGAGI. The CDR3 is 14 amino acids. V lost 8 bases to trimming and J lost 6 bases; unmatched junction nucleotides: 9. In nucleotides, the CDR3 is TGTGCCAGCGACCAAAGACAGGGGGCAAATGGCTACACCTTC. Translation gives CASDQRQGANGYTF.

V is TRBV5-1 and J is TRBJ1-1; 7 bases match TRBD1. This CDR3 contains 14 residues. Trimming at V came to 1 base and at J to 3 bases, leaving 3 bases not matched to a gene. Per germline, CDR1 SGHRS and CDR2 YFSETQ. CDR3 loop: CASSLRQGDTEAFF. The CDR3 DNA reads TGCGCCAGCAGCTTGCGTCAGGGGGACACTGAAGCTTTCTTT.

This chain joins TRBV3-1 (or the pseudogene TRBV3-2) and TRBJ2-3; 7 bases agree with TRBD2. This CDR3 has 13 amino acids. The V gene's germline CDR1 is LGHDT and CDR2 YNNKEL (reference sequence). V lost 3 bases and J lost 4; bases outside the gene matches: 1. The CDR3 nucleotides are TGTGCCAGCAGCCAGCGGGAGCCAGATACGCAGTATTTT. Translation gives CASSQREPDTQYF.

The CDR3 sequence is CASSALTGEKNWADTQYF. The CDR3 DNA reads TGTGCCAGCAGTGCCCTAACAGGGGAAAAGAATTGGGCAGATACGCAGTATTTT. This chain links TRBV28 with TRBJ2-3, with 7 bases aligning to TRBD1. Germline V CDR1 and CDR2: MDHEN, SYDVKM. With V trimmed by 5 bases and J by 4 bases, 18 bases remained unmatched. The CDR3 spans 18 residues.

The chain is built from TRBV3-1 (or the pseudogene TRBV3-2) and TRBJ1-5; 7 bases map to TRBD1. The CDR3 has 14 amino acids. V shed 5 bases, J shed 2 bases, and the junction held 3 bases outside the gene matches. The V gene's germline CDR1 is LGHDT and CDR2 YNNKEL (reference sequence). The CDR3 sequence is CASSRGQGNQPQHF. The DNA for the CDR3 is TGTGCCAGCAGCAGGGGGCAGGGCAATCAGCCCCAGCATTTT.

The rearrangement joins TRBV5-6 to TRBJ1-2; 10 bases fit TRBD1. The CDR3 covers 14 residues. In germline, CDR1 is SGHDT, CDR2 YYEEEE. V shed 2 bases, J shed 4 bases, and the junction held 2 bases outside the gene matches. DNA of the CDR3: TGTGCCAGCAGCTTCGGGACAGGGGCCTATGGCTACACCTTC. Translated, it gives CASSFGTGAYGYTF.

V usage is TRBV21-1 and J usage is TRBJ1-1. TRBV21-1 is a pseudogene. The length of the CDR3 is 17 residues. CDR3 coding DNA: TGTGCCAGCAGCAAACAATATTCGCGGGGGCGAGTTGGCGAGGCTTTCTTT. Protein: CASSKQYSRGRVGEAFF.

The chain employs TRBV5-1 and TRBJ1-2; a possible D gene is TRBD1 (6 bases). Germline V gene data show CDR1 as SGHRS and CDR2 as YFSETQ. Trimming shortened V by 3 bases and J by 4 bases, and 13 bases separated the two germline ends. The length of the CDR3 is 14 residues. In DNA, the CDR3 is TGCGCCAGCAGCTCGACGGGACACCTCTATGGCTACACCTTC. Translation gives CASSSTGHLYGYTF.

This sequence joins TRBV12-1 and TRBJ2-7; the listed D gene, TRBD2, was not tested against the DNA. TRBV12-1 is an annotated pseudogene. The CDR3 covers 16 residues. CDR3 coding DNA: TGTGCCAGCAGCTTTGTAGTTCGTAGAAGAACCTACGAGCAGTACGTC. This encodes CASSFVVRRRTYEQYV.

This chain links TRBV6-5 with TRBJ1-5, with D maybe TRBD1 (5 bases). The germline V gene encodes CDR1 MNHEY and CDR2 SVGAGI. There are 13 residues in the CDR3. V was pared by 6 bases and J by 7 bases, with 13 bases between. The CDR3 nucleotides are TGTGCCAGCAGCCAAGGAGGGGCCCAGCCCCAGCATTTT. Translation gives CASSQGGAQPQHF.

The chain carries TRBV12-3 or TRBV12-4 and TRBJ1-2; D possibly corresponds to TRBD1 (5 bases). V shed 5 bases and J shed 4 bases, with 8 bases lying between them. This CDR3 region has 12 residues. The CDR3 DNA sequence: TGTGCCAGCAGTGATGACAGCTATGGCTACACCTTC. As protein: CASSDDSYGYTF.

CDR3 protein: CASSLSPWGRNEQFF. The CDR3 nucleotides are TGTGCCAGCAGTTTATCGCCCTGGGGCCGGAATGAGCAGTTCTTC. The chain couples TRBV27 to TRBJ2-1, with a tentative D call TRBD1 (5 bases). Trimming took 0 bases from V and 7 from J, leaving 13 bases between them. The CDR3 sequence is 15 residues long. The germline V gene has CDR1 MNHEY and CDR2 SMNVEV (reference sequence).

This chain links TRBV13 with TRBJ2-5; 12 positions match TRBD2. The junction had 12 bases not matched to a gene; V was cut back by 3 bases and J by 4 bases. The CDR3 covers 18 residues. The germline gives CDR1 PRHDT, CDR2 FYEKMQ (reference sequence). As DNA, the CDR3 is TGTGCCAGCAGCTTTTACACCAGACTAGCGGGAGTAGTAGAGACCCAGTACTTC. Translation: CASSFYTRLAGVVETQYF.

This chain joins TRBV30 and TRBJ2-7; no definite D call. V shed 2 bases and J shed 3 bases, with 17 bases lying between them. The CDR3 length is 15 residues. The germline V gene encodes CDR1 GTSNPN and CDR2 SVGIG (reference sequence). CDR3 sequence: CAWSPRRGKNYEQYV. The CDR3 region has the DNA TGTGCCTGGAGTCCCCGTCGCGGAAAAAACTACGAGCAGTACGTC.

This chain joins TRBV4-1 and TRBJ2-2, with D uncertain. This CDR3 has 16 residues. The V end was cut by 4 bases, the J end by 3 bases, with 15 bases between. Germline CDR1 and CDR2: MGHRA and YSYEKL. The CDR3 DNA follows: TGCGCCAGCAGCCTCGCAGGTGGCACGTACACCGGGGAGCTGTTTTTT. Its protein is CASSLAGGTYTGELFF.

This CDR3 is CSVKTSGRPGSYNEQFF. Here the CDR3 DNA reads TGCAGCGTGAAGACTAGCGGGAGGCCAGGCTCCTACAATGAGCAGTTCTTC. The chain has TRBV29-1 and TRBJ2-1; 13 bases align to TRBD2. The CDR3 spans 17 residues. The trim removed 6 bases at V and 0 bases at J, leaving 8 bases unmatched. CDR1 and CDR2 from the germline V gene are SQVTM and ANQGSEA.

The chain links TRBV28 to TRBJ2-7, with 7 bases that match TRBD2. Germline-derived CDR1 and CDR2 are MDHEN and SYDVKM. The CDR3 covers 18 residues. V dropped 3 bases and J dropped 0; count of bases not matched to a gene: 14. The CDR3 sequence is CASSFSPRAGVRSYEQYV. The CDR3, as DNA: TGTGCCAGCAGTTTTTCCCCCAGGGCGGGAGTCCGCTCCTACGAGCAGTACGTC.

This clone was observed a few times. The rearrangement uses TRBV5-4 and TRBJ2-5; 14 bases agree with TRBD2. The V gene end was trimmed by 4 bases and the J gene end by 5 bases; junction bases not matched to a gene: 7. Germline-derived CDR1 and CDR2 are SGHNT and YYREEE (reference sequence). The CDR3 totals 16 residues. The CDR3 is CASSGGTSGSRETQYF. CDR3 coding DNA: TGTGCCAGCAGCGGTGGGACTAGCGGGAGTCGCGAGACCCAGTACTTC.

The J gene is TRBJ2-3, the V gene TRBV29-1, with 10 bases identical to TRBD1. Germline assignment: CDR1 SQVTM and CDR2 ANQGSEA. This CDR3 spans 16 amino acids. V shed 0 bases and J 2 bases; nucleotides not matched to a gene: 5. The CDR3 loop reads CSVEDWGTGATDTQYF. CDR3 nucleotide sequence: TGCAGCGTTGAAGATTGGGGGACAGGGGCCACAGATACGCAGTATTTT.